The 23 T cell receptor beta chains reported below all come from one sample, sequenced in a study of molecular identifiers for immune sequencing clone quantification. TCRdb passed the PCR reads through MiXCR, listing each CDR3 protein once. The sample gives roughly 300,000 distinct CDR3 sequences, roughly a quarter of which show up once; around 0.76% is in the top ten. Sequenced material: naive CD8+ T cells from blood, with Jurkat cell RNA spiked in. Documented subset: FACS-sorted CD8+CD4-CCR7+CD45RA+ naive T cells. The receptor set was obtained from a human donor in good health. Some libraries in this study had Jurkat cell RNA spiked in.

V is TRBV6-2 or TRBV6-3 and J is TRBJ2-1, with D possibly matching TRBD2 (5 bases). Trimming took 6 bases from V and 7 from J, leaving 13 bases between them. From germline, CDR1 is MNHEY and CDR2 SVGEGT. This CDR3 contains 13 residues. The CDR3 is CASRLAPGNEQFF. The CDR3 DNA reads as TGTGCCAGCAGATTGGCGCCGGGGAATGAGCAGTTCTTC.

The DNA of the CDR3 is TGTGCCAGCAGTTACTCCGGAAGCGGGAGTATAGCGCAGTATTTT. This encodes CASSYSGSGSIAQYF. This sequence joins TRBV6-2 or TRBV6-3 and TRBJ2-3; 8 bases line up with TRBD2. The CDR3 contains 15 residues. V was clipped by 0 bases and J by 10 bases; unmatched bases: 9. Germline V CDR1 and CDR2: MNHEY, SVGEGT.

This rearrangement joins TRBV13 to TRBJ2-3, with D uncertain. Looked up from germline, CDR1 is PRHDT and CDR2 is FYEKMQ (reference sequence). The CDR3 sequence is 15 residues long. Trimming stripped 2 bases from V and 1 base from J, with 10 bases between. The CDR3 region has the DNA TGTGCCAGCAGCTTAAACCCCACCGGCACAGATACGCAGTATTTT. Amino acid sequence: CASSLNPTGTDTQYF.

Written as DNA, the CDR3 is TGTGCCAGCAGCTCCCCACTAGCTATAGTGGGCAATGAGCAGTTCTTC. It codes for CASSSPLAIVGNEQFF. The chain joins TRBV11-2 to TRBJ2-1; possibly TRBD2 for D (6 bases). CDR1 and CDR2 (germline): SGHAT, FQNNGV. This CDR3 has 16 amino acids. The V and J ends lost 4 bases and 6 bases respectively, with 19 bases between them.

The chain is built from TRBV24-1 and TRBJ1-1, with no clear D. V lost 4 bases and J lost 1, with 6 bases in between. CDR1 and CDR2 from the germline V gene are KGHDR and SFDVKD. The CDR3 runs 13 residues. The chain's CDR3 is CATSEAGNTEAFF. For the CDR3, the DNA is TGTGCCACCAGTGAAGCAGGGAACACTGAAGCTTTCTTT.

This chain links TRBV6-6 with TRBJ2-7; 14 bases are a match to TRBD2. With V trimmed by 0 bases and J by 5 bases, 6 bases remained unmatched. CDR3 length: 17 amino acids. CDR1 is MNHNY, CDR2 SVGAGI, per germline (reference sequence). CDR3 sequence: CASSYSIRGLAGDEQYF. The CDR3 bases are TGTGCCAGCAGTTACTCTATCCGGGGACTAGCGGGAGACGAGCAGTACTTC.

This clonotype has more than one count but fewer than ten. The chain carries TRBV20-1 and TRBJ2-5; D is perhaps TRBD2 (6 bases). V was clipped by 3 bases and J by 5 bases, with 19 bases between them. CDR3 length: 15 amino acids. CDR1 is DFQATT and CDR2 is SNEGSKA in the germline V gene (reference sequence). DNA for the CDR3: TGCAGTGCTAGTGGAGGGGCTTTCGTTGGTGAGACCCAGTACTTC. Translated, it gives CSASGGAFVGETQYF.

The V call is TRBV4-3, the J call TRBJ1-5; the D gene is possibly TRBD1 (6 bases). The V end was cut by 4 bases, the J end by 7 bases, with 11 bases between. From germline, CDR1 is LGHNA and CDR2 YSLEER. This CDR3 is 13 amino acids long. The DNA of the CDR3 is TGCGCCAGCAGCCCCGCCAGGGGCCAGCCCCAGCATTTT. Protein product: CASSPARGQPQHF.

This clonotype was counted many times. The rearrangement joins TRBV28 to TRBJ2-3, with 9 bases that match TRBD2. CDR3 length: 15 residues. Germline-derived CDR1 and CDR2 are MDHEN and SYDVKM. Trimming took 3 bases from V and 1 from J; bases not matched to a gene: 2. Here the CDR3 DNA reads TGTGCCAGCAGTTTCGCTAGCGGGGGCACAGATACGCAGTATTTT. Its translation is CASSFASGGTDTQYF.

Note on this clonotype: The junction shows a germline mismatch at one end, possibly a read error. J is TRBJ1-1 and V is TRBV5-6; D is perhaps TRBD1 (6 bases). This CDR3 region has 12 residues. Per the germline V gene, CDR1 is SGHDT and CDR2 is YYEEEE. CDR3 DNA sequence: TGTGCCAGCAGCTGGGGGGACACTGGAGCTTTCTTT. Its translation: CASSWGDTGAFF. The full variable domain, in which reference TRBV5-6 and TRBJ1-1 provide the parts outside the CDR3, is DAGVTQSPTHLIKTRGQQVTLRCSPKSGHDTVSWYQQALGQGPQFIFQYYEEEERQRGNFPDRFSGHQFPNYSSELNVNALLLGDSALYLCASSWGDTGAFFGQGTRLTVV.

About this clonotype itself: Possible read error: a much larger clone is one base away. V and J are TRBV9 and TRBJ2-2, with a weak D call TRBD2 (5 bases). CDR3 length: 16 residues. Trimming cost V 3 bases and J 4 bases, with 16 bases left between them. The germline CDR1 and CDR2 sequences are SGDLS and YYNGEE. In DNA, the CDR3 is TGTGCCAGCAGCGGTATAGCGATAGCGAGCACCGGGGAGCTGTTTTTT. Amino acid sequence: CASSGIAIASTGELFF. The whole variable domain, filled in from reference TRBV9 and TRBJ2-2, reads DSGVTQTPKHLITATGQRVTLRCSPRSGDLSVYWYQQSLDQGLQFLIQYYNGEERAKGNILERFSAQQFPDLHSELNLSSLELGDSALYFCASSGIAIASTGELFFGEGSRLTVL.

The rearrangement uses TRBV4-1 and TRBJ1-1, with D possibly TRBD1 on 6 matching bases. CDR1 and CDR2 (germline): MGHRA, YSYEKL. The CDR3 runs 15 residues. V was trimmed by 2 bases and J by 5 bases, leaving 15 bases between them. CDR3 amino acids: CASSQRIQGRTEAFF. CDR3 sequence (DNA): TGCGCCAGCAGCCAAAGAATCCAGGGGCGGACTGAAGCTTTCTTT.

This clonotype occurred a few times. The gene calls are TRBV27 and TRBJ2-3; D tentatively fits TRBD1 or TRBD2 (5 bases each). The germline gives CDR1 MNHEY, CDR2 SMNVEV (reference sequence). V was shortened by 4 bases and J by 0 bases, with 8 bases between the two germline ends. The CDR3 consists of 14 residues. In nucleotides, the CDR3 is TGTGCCAGCAGTTGGGGACCTAGCACAGATACGCAGTATTTT. It encodes CASSWGPSTDTQYF.

The chain uses TRBV7-6 and TRBJ2-5; TRBD1 aligns across 10 bases. Trimming at V came to 5 bases and at J to 4 bases, leaving 10 bases not matched to a gene. Looked up from germline, CDR1 is SGHVS and CDR2 is FNYEAQ. The CDR3 totals 16 residues. Written as DNA, the CDR3 is TGTGCCAGCAGCCCGCCGGGACAGGGGATTTCAGAGACCCAGTACTTC. This encodes CASSPPGQGISETQYF.

Many counts were recorded for this clonotype. The chain employs TRBV7-9 and TRBJ2-3; 7 bases match TRBD1. The CDR3 runs to 13 residues. Germline V gene lookup returns CDR1 SEHNR and CDR2 FQNEAQ (reference sequence). V was clipped by 8 bases and J by 5 bases; unmatched bases: 7. The CDR3 protein is CASGQASQDTQYF. The DNA for the CDR3 is TGTGCCAGCGGACAGGCGAGTCAAGATACGCAGTATTTT.

The table lists this clonotype with many counts. This chain connects TRBV30 to TRBJ1-1, with D tentatively TRBD1 (6 bases). V lost 0 bases, J lost 5 bases, and 10 bases lay in between. There are 13 residues in the CDR3. Germline values: CDR1 GTSNPN, CDR2 SVGIG (reference sequence). The CDR3, as DNA: TGTGCCTGGAGTGTAGGGAGGGGGACTGAAGCTTTCTTT. Translation gives CAWSVGRGTEAFF.

This CDR3 reads CASSYVASGGDTQYF. CDR3 in DNA: TGTGCCAGCAGTTACGTAGCTAGCGGGGGGGATACGCAGTATTTT. The gene calls are TRBV6-2 or TRBV6-3 and TRBJ2-3; 11 bases are shared with TRBD2. Germline trimming cut 2 bases from V and 6 bases from J; bases unmatched to any gene: 4. Germline V CDR1 and CDR2: MNHEY, SVGEGT. CDR3 length: 15 amino acids.

A remark on this clonotype: A much larger clone lies one base from this, so it may be a read error. The V and J genes are TRBV9 and TRBJ2-1; the D is unclear. V lost 3 bases and J 5 bases, leaving 12 bases between the germline ends. This CDR3 contains 14 residues. CDR1 is SGDLS, CDR2 YYNGEE, per germline. CDR3 residues: CASSGPSPHNEQFF. Written as DNA, the CDR3 is TGTGCCAGCAGCGGGCCCTCGCCCCACAATGAGCAGTTCTTC.

This clonotype has only a few counts. The chain carries TRBV7-9 and TRBJ2-2; 11 bases agree with TRBD2. The V segment lost 3 bases and the J segment 6 bases; nucleotides outside the gene matches: 9. The CDR3 length is 17 residues. CDR1 and CDR2 from the germline V gene are SEHNR and FQNEAQ (reference sequence). CDR3 nucleotide sequence: TGTGCCAGCAGCTTGACTAGCGGGGCCAGCCCGTCCGGGGAGCTGTTTTTT. Residues: CASSLTSGASPSGELFF.

This clonotype was counted between two and nine times. This sequence joins TRBV20-1 and TRBJ2-7, with 11 bases lining up with TRBD2. The CDR3 loop spans 16 amino acids. Trimming took 0 bases from V and 1 from J; bases not matched to a gene: 5. Germline CDR1 and CDR2: DFQATT and SNEGSKA (reference sequence). The CDR3 DNA reads as TGCAGTGCTAGAGATTGGGGACTAGCGGAATCCTACGAGCAGTACTTC. It encodes CSARDWGLAESYEQYF.

The chain's CDR3 is CASSPDPASGTASTDTQYF. CDR3 DNA: TGTGCCAGCTCACCTGATCCGGCCTCCGGGACAGCAAGCACAGATACGCAGTATTTT. The chain joins TRBV18 to TRBJ2-3, with 7 bases matching TRBD1. The CDR3 is 19 residues long. From germline, CDR1 is KGHSH and CDR2 LQKENI. Losses at the gene ends were 3 bases for V and 0 bases for J; bases not matched to a gene: 15.

This clonotype showed up just a few times. Without the conserved terminal phenylalanine or tryptophan, this CDR3 likely stems from a read error. No DNA is shown, since the ends of the CDR3 on it are uncertain; the CDR3 is the one TCRdb lists. The chain recombines TRBV20-1 with TRBJ2-1; TRBD2 is the table's D call, not checked against the DNA. Germline V gene sequence: CDR1 DFQATT, CDR2 SNEGSKA (reference sequence). Counting both end residues, the CDR3 totals 9 amino acids. CDR3 protein: CRGPGLAPQ.

Comment on this clonotype: A much larger clone is a single base away; this may be a read error. The V gene is TRBV29-1, the J gene TRBJ2-3, with D perhaps being TRBD1 or TRBD2 (5 bases each). This CDR3 contains 14 residues. V dropped 4 bases and J dropped 4 bases, with 15 bases sitting between them. The germline V gene has CDR1 SQVTM and CDR2 ANQGSEA. As DNA, the CDR3 is TGCAGCGTTGTGACAGCGATGGGGGCAGATACGCAGTATTTT. This encodes CSVVTAMGADTQYF.